This entry features one TCR beta chain sequence. Antigen: not known. The PCR employed 60 Vbeta primers together with 13 Jbeta primers. Data came from immunoSEQ multiplex PCR; TCRdb stores just in-frame clones and leaves some out. The ten most abundant clones cover roughly 2.7% of a sample with 95,000 to 150,000 clones. The data stem from a study of cytomegalovirus exposure and HLA in healthy donors. Study results and limitations: TCR sequences were mostly rare, though some public TCRs occurred in many donors. A previous analysis found most TCR beta V segments productive roughly 87% or roughly 30% of the time.

Unmatched junction bases numbered 7, after V lost 6 bases and J lost 1 base. The CDR3 is 14 amino acids. Germline CDR1 reads SQVTM; CDR2 reads ANQGSEA. This clonotype was obtained from a man aged 25 to 40 in good health and CMV-seronegative. Material for sequencing was PBMCs. The chain has TRBV29-1 and TRBJ2-5; 8 positions agree with TRBD1. The CDR3 DNA reads TGCAGCGTCGAACCGGGACAGGTCCAAGAGACCCAGTACTTC. As protein: CSVEPGQVQETQYF.